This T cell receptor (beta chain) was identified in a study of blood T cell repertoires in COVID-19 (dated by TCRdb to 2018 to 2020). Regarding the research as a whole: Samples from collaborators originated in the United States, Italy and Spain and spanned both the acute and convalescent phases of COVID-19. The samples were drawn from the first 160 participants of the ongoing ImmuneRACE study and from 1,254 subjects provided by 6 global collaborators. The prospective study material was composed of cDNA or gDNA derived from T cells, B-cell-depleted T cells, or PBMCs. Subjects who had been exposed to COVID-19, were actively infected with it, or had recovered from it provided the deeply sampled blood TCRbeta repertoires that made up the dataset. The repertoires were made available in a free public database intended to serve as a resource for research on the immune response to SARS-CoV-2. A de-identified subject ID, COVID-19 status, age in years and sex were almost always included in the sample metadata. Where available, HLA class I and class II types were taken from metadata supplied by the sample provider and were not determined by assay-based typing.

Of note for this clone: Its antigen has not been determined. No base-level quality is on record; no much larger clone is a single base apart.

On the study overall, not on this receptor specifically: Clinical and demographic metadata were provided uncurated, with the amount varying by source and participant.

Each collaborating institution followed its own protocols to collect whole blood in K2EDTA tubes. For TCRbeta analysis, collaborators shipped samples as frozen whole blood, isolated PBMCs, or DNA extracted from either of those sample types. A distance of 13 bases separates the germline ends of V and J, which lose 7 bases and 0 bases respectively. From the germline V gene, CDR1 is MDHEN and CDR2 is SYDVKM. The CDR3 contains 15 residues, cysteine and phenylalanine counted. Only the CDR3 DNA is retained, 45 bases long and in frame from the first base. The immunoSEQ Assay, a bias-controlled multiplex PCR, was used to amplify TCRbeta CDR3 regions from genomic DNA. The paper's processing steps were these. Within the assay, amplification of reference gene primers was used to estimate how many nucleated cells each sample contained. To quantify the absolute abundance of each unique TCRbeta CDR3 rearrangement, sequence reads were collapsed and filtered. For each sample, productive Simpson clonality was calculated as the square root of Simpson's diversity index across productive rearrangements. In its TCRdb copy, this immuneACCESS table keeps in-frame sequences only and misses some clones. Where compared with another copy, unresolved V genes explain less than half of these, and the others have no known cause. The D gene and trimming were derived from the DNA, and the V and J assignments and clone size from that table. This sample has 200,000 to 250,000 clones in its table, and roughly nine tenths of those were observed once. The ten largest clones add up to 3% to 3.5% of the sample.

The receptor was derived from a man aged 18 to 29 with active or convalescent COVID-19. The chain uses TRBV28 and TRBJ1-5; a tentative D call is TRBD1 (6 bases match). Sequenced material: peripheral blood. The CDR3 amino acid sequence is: CASNLGGNSNQPQHF. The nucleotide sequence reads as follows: TGTGCCAGCAACTTAGGGGGTAATAGCAATCAGCCCCAGCATTTT.